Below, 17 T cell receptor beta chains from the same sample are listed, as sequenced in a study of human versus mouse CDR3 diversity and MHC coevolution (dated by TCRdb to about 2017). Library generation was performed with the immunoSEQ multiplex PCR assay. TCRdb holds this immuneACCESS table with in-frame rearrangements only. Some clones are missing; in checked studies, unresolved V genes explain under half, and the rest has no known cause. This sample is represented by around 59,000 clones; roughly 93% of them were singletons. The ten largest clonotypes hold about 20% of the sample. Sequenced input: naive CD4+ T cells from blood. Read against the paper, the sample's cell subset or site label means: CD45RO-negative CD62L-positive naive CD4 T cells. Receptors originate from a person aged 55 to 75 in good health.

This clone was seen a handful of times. CDR3 in amino acids: CASTLMRGGFGNTIYF. The CDR3 bases are TGTGCCAGCACTCTAATGCGGGGGGGCTTCGGAAACACCATATATTTT. The chain couples TRBV7-9 to TRBJ1-3; TRBD1 is a possible D gene (6 bases). Trimming removed 7 bases from V and 4 bases from J, with 20 bases in between. Germline CDR1 reads SEHNR; CDR2 reads FQNEAQ (reference sequence). The CDR3 is 16 amino acids.

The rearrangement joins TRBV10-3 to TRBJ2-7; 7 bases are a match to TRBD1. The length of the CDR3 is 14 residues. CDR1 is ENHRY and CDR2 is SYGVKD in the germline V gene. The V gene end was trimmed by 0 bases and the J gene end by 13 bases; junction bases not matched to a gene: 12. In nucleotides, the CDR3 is TGTGCCATCAGTGAGTCGAAAACTACAGGGGTTAGTTACTTC. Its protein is CAISESKTTGVSYF.

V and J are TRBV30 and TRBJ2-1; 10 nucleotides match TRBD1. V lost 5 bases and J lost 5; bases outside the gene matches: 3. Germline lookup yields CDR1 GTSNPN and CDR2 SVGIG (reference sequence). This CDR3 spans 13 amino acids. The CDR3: CAWGTGANNEQFF. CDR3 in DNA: TGTGCCTGGGGGACAGGGGCGAACAATGAGCAGTTCTTC.

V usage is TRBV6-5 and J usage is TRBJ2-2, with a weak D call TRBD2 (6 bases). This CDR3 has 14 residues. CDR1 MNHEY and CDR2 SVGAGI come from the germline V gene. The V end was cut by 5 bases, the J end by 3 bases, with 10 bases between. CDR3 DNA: TGTGCCAGCAGTCGGGAGTTCGACACCGGGGAGCTGTTTTTT. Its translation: CASSREFDTGELFF.

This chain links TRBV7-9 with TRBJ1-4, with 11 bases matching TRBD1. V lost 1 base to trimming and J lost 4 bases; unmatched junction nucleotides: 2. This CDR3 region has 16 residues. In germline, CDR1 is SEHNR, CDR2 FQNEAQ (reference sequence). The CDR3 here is CASSLGGTGGNEKLFF. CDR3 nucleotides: TGTGCCAGCAGCTTAGGCGGGACAGGGGGTAATGAAAAACTGTTTTTT.

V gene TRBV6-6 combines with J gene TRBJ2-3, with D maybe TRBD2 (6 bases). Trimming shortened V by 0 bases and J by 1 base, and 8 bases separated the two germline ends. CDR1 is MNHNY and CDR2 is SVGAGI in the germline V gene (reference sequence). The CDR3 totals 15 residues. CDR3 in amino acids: CASSYSRERTDTQYF. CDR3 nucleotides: TGTGCCAGCAGTTACTCCCGGGAGCGCACAGATACGCAGTATTTT.

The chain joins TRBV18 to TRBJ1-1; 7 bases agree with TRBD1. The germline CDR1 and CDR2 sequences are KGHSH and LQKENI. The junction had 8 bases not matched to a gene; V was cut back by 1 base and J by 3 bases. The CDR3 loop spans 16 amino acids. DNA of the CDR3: TGTGCCAGCTCACCACGGGCAGGGGGTAAGGACACTGAAGCTTTCTTT. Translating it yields CASSPRAGGKDTEAFF.

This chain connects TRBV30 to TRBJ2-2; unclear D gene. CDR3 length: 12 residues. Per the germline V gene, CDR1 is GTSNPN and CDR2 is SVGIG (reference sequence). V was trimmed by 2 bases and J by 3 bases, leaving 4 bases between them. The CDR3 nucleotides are TGTGCCTGGAGTACTCACACCGGGGAGCTGTTTTTT. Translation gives CAWSTHTGELFF.

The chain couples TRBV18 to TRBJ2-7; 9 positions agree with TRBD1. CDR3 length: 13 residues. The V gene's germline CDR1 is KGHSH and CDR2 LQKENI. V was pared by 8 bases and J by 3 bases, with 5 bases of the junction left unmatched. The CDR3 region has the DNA TGTGCCAGCGCGGCGACAGGGGGCTACGAGCAGTACTTC. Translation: CASAATGGYEQYF.

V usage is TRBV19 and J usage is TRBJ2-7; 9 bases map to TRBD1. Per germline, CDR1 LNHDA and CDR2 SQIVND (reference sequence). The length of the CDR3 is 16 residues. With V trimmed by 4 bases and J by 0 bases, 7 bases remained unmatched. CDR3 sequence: CASSRTGTGNSYEQYF. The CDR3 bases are TGTGCCAGTAGTAGAACCGGGACAGGGAACTCCTACGAGCAGTACTTC. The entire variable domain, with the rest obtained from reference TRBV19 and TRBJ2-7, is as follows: DGGITQSPKYLFRKEGQNVTLSCEQNLNHDAMYWYRQDPGQGLRLIYYSQIVNDFQKGDIAEGYSVSREKKESFPLTVTSAQKNPTAFYLCASSRTGTGNSYEQYFGPGTRLTVT.

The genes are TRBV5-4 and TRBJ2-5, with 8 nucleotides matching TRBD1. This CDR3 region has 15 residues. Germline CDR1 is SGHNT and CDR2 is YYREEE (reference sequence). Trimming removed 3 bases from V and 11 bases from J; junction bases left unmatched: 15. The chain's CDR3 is CASSSRQGPLGKQYF. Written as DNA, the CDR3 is TGTGCCAGCAGCTCCAGACAGGGGCCCCTCGGGAAGCAGTACTTC.

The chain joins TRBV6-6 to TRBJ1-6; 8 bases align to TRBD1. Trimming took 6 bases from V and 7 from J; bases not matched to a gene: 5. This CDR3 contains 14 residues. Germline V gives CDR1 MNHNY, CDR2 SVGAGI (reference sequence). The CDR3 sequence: CASSHGQGNSPLHF. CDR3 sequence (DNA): TGTGCCAGCAGCCACGGACAGGGCAATTCACCCCTCCACTTT.

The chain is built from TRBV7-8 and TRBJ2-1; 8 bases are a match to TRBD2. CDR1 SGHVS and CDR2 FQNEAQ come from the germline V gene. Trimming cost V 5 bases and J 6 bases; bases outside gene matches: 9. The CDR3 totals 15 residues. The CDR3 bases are TGTGCCAGCAGCCGGATAGCGGGACTGTCCAATGAGCAGTTCTTC. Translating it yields CASSRIAGLSNEQFF. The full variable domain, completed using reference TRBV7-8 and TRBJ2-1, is GAGVSQSPRYKVAKRGQDVALRCDPISGHVSLFWYQQALGQGPEFLTYFQNEAQLDKSGLPSDRFFAERPEGSVSTLKIQRTQQEDSAVYLCASSRIAGLSNEQFFGPGTRLTVL.

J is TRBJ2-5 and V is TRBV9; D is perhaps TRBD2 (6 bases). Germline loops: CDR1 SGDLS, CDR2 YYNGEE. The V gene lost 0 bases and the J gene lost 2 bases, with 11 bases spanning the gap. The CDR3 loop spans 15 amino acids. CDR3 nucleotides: TGTGCCAGCAGCGTAGAAGGACTAAGACAAGAGACCCAGTACTTC. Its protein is CASSVEGLRQETQYF.

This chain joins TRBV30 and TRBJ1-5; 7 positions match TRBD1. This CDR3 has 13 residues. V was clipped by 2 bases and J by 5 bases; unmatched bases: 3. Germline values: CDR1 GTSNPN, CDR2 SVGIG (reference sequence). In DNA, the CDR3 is TGTGCCTGGAGTACAGGGGAGTATCAGCCCCAGCATTTT. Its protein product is CAWSTGEYQPQHF.

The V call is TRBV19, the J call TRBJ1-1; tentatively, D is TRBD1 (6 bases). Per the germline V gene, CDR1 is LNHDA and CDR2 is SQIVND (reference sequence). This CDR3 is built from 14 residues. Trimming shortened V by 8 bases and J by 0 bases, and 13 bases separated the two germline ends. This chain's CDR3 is CASGGQPMNTEAFF. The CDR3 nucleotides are TGTGCCAGTGGCGGACAGCCCATGAACACTGAAGCTTTCTTT.

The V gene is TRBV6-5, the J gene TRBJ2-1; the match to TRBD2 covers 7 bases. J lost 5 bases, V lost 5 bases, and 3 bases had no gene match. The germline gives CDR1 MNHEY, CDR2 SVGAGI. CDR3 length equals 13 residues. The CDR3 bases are TGTGCCAGCAGTGGGGGACTACACAATGAGCAGTTCTTC. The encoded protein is CASSGGLHNEQFF.